This TCR beta chain was obtained from a study of T cells after yellow fever vaccination. Whole-study findings and limits: A small share of clonotypes appeared in both CD4 and CD8 compartments.

Comment on this clonotype: Its antigen is currently unknown.

Universal primer sites and UMIs were introduced during 5'RACE template-switching synthesis of TCR cDNA. From the 5' RACE reads, TCRdb called clonotypes with MiXCR, one entry per CDR3 protein. The sample contains hundreds of thousands of distinct CDR3 sequences, 15% to 20% of which appear only once. The CDR3 contains 16 residues. The germline CDR1 and CDR2 sequences are GTSNPN and SVGIG (reference sequence). The V and J ends lost 2 bases and 6 bases, in that order; junction bases with no gene match: 8. Source: PBMCs, taken 15 days after the yellow fever booster vaccination. The gene calls are TRBV30 and TRBJ1-6; 9 nucleotides align to TRBD1. This clonotype was obtained from a man aged 25 to 40 who received the YFV17D yellow fever vaccine. This CDR3 reads CAWSSGQGTGNSPLHF. The DNA of the CDR3 is TGTGCCTGGAGTAGCGGACAGGGGACGGGTAATTCACCCCTCCACTTT.